This is a list of T cell receptor beta chains from one sample in a study of low-dose radiotherapy and immunotherapy resistance in tumors. TCRdb re-analysed the reads in MiXCR, keeping a single row per CDR3 protein. The sample carries nearly 60,000 distinct CDR3 sequences, 20% to 25% recorded once. The specimen was PBMCs, collected after low-dose radiotherapy plus immunotherapy. The receptors were gathered from a male donor with prostate cancer. Each CDR3 is given with its conserved first and last residue.

V	J	CDR3
TRBV7-2	TRBJ2-3	CASSSLGPDTQYF
TRBV6-2/TRBV6-3	TRBJ2-7	CASSYSLGGRNLEQYF
TRBV29-1	TRBJ2-1	CSVLWTSGYNEQFF
TRBV12-3/TRBV12-4	TRBJ1-1	CASIQGQFNTEAFF
TRBV2	TRBJ2-5	CASSRIDRVQETQYF
TRBV12-3/TRBV12-4	TRBJ2-2	CASSLFRTGGGPGELFF
TRBV2	TRBJ2-7	CASSPEARKQYF
TRBV30	TRBJ2-7	CAWGRDRAFYEQYF
TRBV3-1	TRBJ1-2	CASSQVALNFFGYTF
TRBV4-2	TRBJ2-1	CASSQDWSSSYNEQFF
TRBV10-3	TRBJ2-5	CAISAPSEETQYF
TRBV5-1	TRBJ1-1	CASSENANTEAFF
TRBV28	TRBJ1-5	CASSPDPGQTREPQHF
TRBV18	TRBJ1-6	CASSPEGASSPLHF
TRBV9	TRBJ2-2	CASSKTGGFGTGELFF
TRBV4-1	TRBJ2-2	CASSQSVVGAGELFF
TRBV28	TRBJ1-5	CASSVSTGGGPPQHF
TRBV20-1	TRBJ2-6	CSARRDRGSSGANVLTF
TRBV7-2	TRBJ2-1	CASSLGTSGIDEQFF
TRBV5-1	TRBJ2-1	CASKPWPWTYNEQFF
TRBV7-9	TRBJ2-1	CASSLGLAIGNEQFF
TRBV28	TRBJ1-5	CASKSGDQPQHF
TRBV14	TRBJ2-7	CASSAHVSGGSSSYEQYF
TRBV5-5	TRBJ1-2	CASSRQGGRNGYTF
TRBV6-1	TRBJ2-2	CASSTGTGTGELFF
TRBV6-1	TRBJ2-1	CASSHSTQGRNEQFF
TRBV6-1	TRBJ1-2	CASSQDGAYGYTF
TRBV11-1	TRBJ2-7	CASSKSTYEQYF
TRBV28	TRBJ1-1	CASPLRQGHGNTEAFF
TRBV6-2/TRBV6-3	TRBJ2-2	CASSYPLLPAGGQFITGELFF
TRBV7-9	TRBJ1-5	CASSLDSGAGQPQHF
TRBV19	TRBJ2-5	CASSPTSGRASGSAQYF
TRBV30	TRBJ2-6	CAWSPRGVGANVLTF
TRBV5-6	TRBJ2-2	CASSLDSGLGYTGELFF
TRBV19	TRBJ1-6	CASSMTQGAKNSPLHF
TRBV5-1	TRBJ2-7	CASKQTSGGAYEQYF
TRBV18	TRBJ1-1	CASSRWDVSLNSEAFF
TRBV12-3/TRBV12-4	TRBJ2-3	CASSLSSVGDTQYF
TRBV5-4	TRBJ1-2	CASSPKTGAGYYGYTF
TRBV10-1	TRBJ2-7	CASSESASGTLGSYEQYF
TRBV6-8	TRBJ2-3	CASSYSRGGNTQYF
TRBV7-9	TRBJ1-2	CASSHIDRESGYGYTF
TRBV7-2	TRBJ2-7	CASSIRDRGIYEQYF
TRBV4-2	TRBJ2-1	CASSNPQGGHNEQFF
TRBV9	TRBJ2-1	CASSPKILAGVSEQFF
TRBV4-2	TRBJ2-7	CASSQGGLSYEQYF
TRBV20-1	TRBJ2-3	CSASFGTSGRGGTQYF
TRBV15	TRBJ2-1	CATRSPISREQFF
TRBV2	TRBJ2-1	CASSTGTSQDEQFF
TRBV5-1	TRBJ2-3	CASSLDLAGGRNTQYF
TRBV18	TRBJ2-3	CASSPPRLAGGPPDTQYF
TRBV4-1	TRBJ1-5	CASSQQNRGNQPQHF
TRBV5-1	TRBJ1-3	CASSSDRVAGNTIYF
TRBV10-3	TRBJ2-1	CAIEDQIKPQKQFF
TRBV28	TRBJ2-5	CASSLNGGQETQYF
TRBV1	TRBJ2-1	CASSQDPAGDRYNEQFF
TRBV23-1	TRBJ1-1	CASRLTGGHTEAFF